Sequencing of this T cell receptor beta chain was carried out in a study of brain T cells in children with intractable seizures. Per germline, CDR1 LGHNA and CDR2 YNFKEQ. CDR3 length: 14 amino acids. Trimming pared 4 bases from V and 9 bases from J, leaving 16 bases between. The time point denotes: blood from clinic visit 5 months post-surgery; TSC patient then seizure free. Repertoires were generated with immunoSEQ multiplex PCR, while TCRdb's copy carries only in-frame clones and drops some. The table lists around 340,000 clones, 93% of them singletons, with 5.7% in the top ten. The source material was peripheral blood, sampled 4 to 6 months after surgery. The sequence was collected from a boy under two years old with tuberous sclerosis and intractable seizures. V is TRBV4-2 and J is TRBJ2-1; D is unresolved. The CDR3 DNA reads TGTGCCAGCAGCCGTTCTTTCTATGGGGTTGAGCAGTTCTTC. Translating gives CASSRSFYGVEQFF.